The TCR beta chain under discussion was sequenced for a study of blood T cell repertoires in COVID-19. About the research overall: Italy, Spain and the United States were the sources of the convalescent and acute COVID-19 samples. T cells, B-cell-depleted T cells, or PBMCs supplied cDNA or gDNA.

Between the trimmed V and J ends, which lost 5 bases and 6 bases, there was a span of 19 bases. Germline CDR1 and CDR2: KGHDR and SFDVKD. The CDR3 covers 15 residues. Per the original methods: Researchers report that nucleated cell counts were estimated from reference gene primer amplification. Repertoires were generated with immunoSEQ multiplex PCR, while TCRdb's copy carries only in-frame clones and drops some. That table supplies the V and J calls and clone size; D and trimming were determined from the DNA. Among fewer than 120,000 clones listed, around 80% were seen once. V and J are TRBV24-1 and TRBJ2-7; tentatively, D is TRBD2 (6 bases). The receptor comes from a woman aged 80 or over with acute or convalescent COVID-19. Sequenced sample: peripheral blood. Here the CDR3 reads CATSGERDRGSEQYF. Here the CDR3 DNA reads TGTGCCACCAGTGGAGAACGGGATCGGGGGAGCGAGCAGTACTTC.